The rows below give T cell receptor beta chains drawn from one sample of a study of shared clonotypes between healthy human individuals. TCRdb's copy holds only in-frame clones and misses some; the assay was immunoSEQ multiplex PCR. Of about 1 million clones in the sample, approximately 76% were seen once. The sample taken for sequencing was memory CD4+ T cells sorted from blood. Receptors originate from a man aged 18 to 30 in good health. Both conserved end residues are part of each CDR3. A D gene is named only where the DNA matches it firmly. Where a row states a size, it is once, few, many or the class of an expanded clone; other rows omit it.

d_call: TRBD1
j_call: TRBJ1-4
v_call: TRBV4-3
clone_size: .
cdr3_aa: CASSQDGTGGNEKLFF
cdr3_nt: TGCGCCAGCAGCCAAGATGGGACAGGCGGCAATGAAAAACTGTTTTTT

d_call: .
j_call: TRBJ2-3
v_call: TRBV5-8
clone_size: .
cdr3_aa: CASSTGNTDTQYF
cdr3_nt: TGTGCCAGCAGCACAGGGAACACAGATACGCAGTATTTT

d_call: TRBD2
j_call: TRBJ2-5
v_call: TRBV5-1
clone_size: .
cdr3_aa: CASSLAPASGTETQYF
cdr3_nt: TGCGCCAGCAGCTTGGCCCCGGCTAGCGGGACGGAGACCCAGTACTTC

d_call: .
j_call: TRBJ2-4
v_call: TRBV5-1
clone_size: once
cdr3_aa: CASKEQVAKNIQYF
cdr3_nt: TGCGCCAGCAAGGAACAGGTAGCCAAAAACATTCAGTACTTC

d_call: .
j_call: TRBJ1-2
v_call: TRBV6-1
clone_size: many
cdr3_aa: CASMHGGRGSPF
cdr3_nt: TGTGCCAGCATGCACGGGGGCCGGGGTAGCCCCTTC

d_call: .
j_call: TRBJ2-5
v_call: TRBV11-3
clone_size: .
cdr3_aa: CASSPSAGIGETQYF
cdr3_nt: TGTGCCAGCAGCCCCTCGGCCGGGATCGGAGAGACCCAGTACTTC

d_call: TRBD2
j_call: TRBJ2-7
v_call: TRBV27
clone_size: .
cdr3_aa: CASTVGREGLREQYF
cdr3_nt: TGTGCCAGCACCGTGGGACGGGAGGGCCTAAGGGAGCAGTACTTC

d_call: .
j_call: TRBJ2-3
v_call: TRBV10-1
clone_size: .
cdr3_aa: CASSSGADTQYF
cdr3_nt: TGCGCCAGCAGTTCCGGGGCAGATACGCAGTATTTT

d_call: .
j_call: TRBJ2-2
v_call: TRBV9
clone_size: .
cdr3_aa: CASSVDLSRTGELFF
cdr3_nt: TGTGCCAGCAGCGTAGATTTGAGTCGTACCGGGGAGCTGTTTTTT

d_call: .
j_call: TRBJ2-5
v_call: TRBV6-1
clone_size: .
cdr3_aa: CASSRLLSNRETQYF
cdr3_nt: TGTGCCAGCAGCCGGCTCCTAAGCAATCGAGAGACCCAGTACTTC

d_call: TRBD1
j_call: TRBJ2-3
v_call: TRBV12-5
clone_size: .
cdr3_aa: CASGLVLGTGSTDTQYF
cdr3_nt: TGTGCTAGTGGTTTGGTACTCGGGACAGGGAGCACAGATACGCAGTATTTT

d_call: .
j_call: TRBJ1-5
v_call: TRBV6-5
clone_size: .
cdr3_aa: CASSYRSNQPQHF
cdr3_nt: TGTGCCAGCAGTTATCGCAGTAATCAGCCCCAGCATTTT

d_call: .
j_call: TRBJ1-1
v_call: TRBV30
clone_size: .
cdr3_aa: CAWSEGSVAFF
cdr3_nt: TGTGCCTGGAGTGAGGGCAGCGTAGCTTTCTTT

d_call: .
j_call: TRBJ1-3
v_call: TRBV9
clone_size: .
cdr3_aa: CASSVEIGGKGNTIYF
cdr3_nt: TGTGCCAGCAGCGTAGAGATAGGGGGGAAAGGAAACACCATATATTTT

d_call: .
j_call: TRBJ1-1
v_call: TRBV11-2
clone_size: .
cdr3_aa: CASKGYTEAFF
cdr3_nt: TGTGCCAGCAAGGGGTACACTGAAGCTTTCTTT

d_call: TRBD1
j_call: TRBJ2-5
v_call: TRBV2
clone_size: few
cdr3_aa: CARGGQGESGTQYF
cdr3_nt: TGTGCCAGAGGGGGACAGGGAGAGTCGGGGACCCAGTACTTC

d_call: .
j_call: TRBJ2-5
v_call: TRBV7-2
clone_size: .
cdr3_aa: CASSPWGRNQETQYF
cdr3_nt: TGTGCCAGCAGCCCTTGGGGGAGGAACCAAGAGACCCAGTACTTC

d_call: TRBD1
j_call: TRBJ1-1
v_call: TRBV11-3
clone_size: .
cdr3_aa: CASSGNSGGSNTEAFF
cdr3_nt: TGTGCCAGCAGCGGCAATTCAGGGGGTTCGAACACTGAAGCTTTCTTT